Listed here are 3 T cell receptor beta chains from one sample, sequenced in a study of blood T cells in healthy people across ages. A sample-barcoded 5' primer and a J-beta primer mix were used in a second PCR of about 6 to 11 cycles. TCRdb redid the calling of the 5' RACE reads with MiXCR, one entry per CDR3 protein. The sample records about 400,000 distinct CDR3 sequences, over 45% being singletons. The sample taken for sequencing was blood. All receptors come from a man between 60 and 70 years old in good health.

This clonotype was observed a few times. This chain joins TRBV7-9 and TRBJ1-1; the match to TRBD1 covers 8 bases. Germline assignment: CDR1 SEHNR and CDR2 FQNEAQ (reference sequence). The V gene end was trimmed by 5 bases and the J gene end by 1 base; junction bases not matched to a gene: 6. The CDR3 is made up of 15 amino acids. The CDR3: CASSPTGTGNTEAFF. The CDR3 region has the DNA TGTGCCAGCAGCCCAACCGGGACAGGGAACACTGAAGCTTTCTTT.

This clonotype has a handful of counts. The chain employs TRBV12-3 or TRBV12-4 and TRBJ1-5; TRBD1 matches 7 bases. The V segment lost 6 bases and the J segment 6 bases; nucleotides outside the gene matches: 11. The CDR3 contains 15 residues. Written as DNA, the CDR3 is TGTGCCAGCAGCATAGGGACAGCCCGGCTTCAGCCCCAGCATTTT. This encodes CASSIGTARLQPQHF.

The rearrangement links TRBV11-2 to TRBJ1-1; D is undetermined. Between the trimmed V and J ends, which lost 0 bases and 0 bases, there was a span of 8 bases. In germline, CDR1 is SGHAT, CDR2 FQNNGV. The CDR3 loop spans 15 amino acids. The CDR3 nucleotides are TGTGCCAGCAGCTTAGATACCGTCTTGAACACTGAAGCTTTCTTT. It codes for CASSLDTVLNTEAFF.